This T cell receptor (beta chain) came from a study of blood T cells in healthy people across ages. A second roughly 6 to 12 cycle PCR used barcoded and J-beta primers. TCRdb called the 5' RACE reads again in MiXCR, with one record for every CDR3 protein. This table has approximately 800,000 distinct CDR3 sequences, around 50% appearing once. Trimming left V 2 bases short and J 5 bases short, with 12 bases between. This CDR3 contains 14 residues. The germline CDR1 and CDR2 sequences are LGHNA and YNFKEQ. This clonotype was detected ten times or more. Specimen: blood. The rearrangement links TRBV4-2 to TRBJ1-1; tentatively, D is TRBD1 (6 bases). The clonotype originates from a man aged 40-55 years in good health. This CDR3 is CASSQKGELTEAFF. CDR3 nucleotide sequence: TGTGCCAGCAGCCAAAAGGGGGAGTTGACTGAAGCTTTCTTT.